Presented here are 7 T cell receptor beta chains from one specimen sequenced in a study of OX40 agonist ivuxolimab in advanced cancers. The repertoire was sequenced with immunoSEQ multiplex PCR; TCRdb's copy has only in-frame clones and lacks some. This sample has about 73,000 clones, with 75% to 95% found just once. The source was CD4+ or CD8+ T cells sorted from blood, collected in a trial of the OX40 agonist ivuxolimab. All receptors derive from an adult with an advanced solid tumor such as melanoma, head and neck, liver or kidney cancer.

This chain links TRBV6-1 with TRBJ2-5, with a possible D match to TRBD2 (6 bases). This CDR3 region has 13 residues. The V gene's germline CDR1 is MNHNS and CDR2 SASEGT. V was pared by 2 bases and J by 5 bases, with 9 bases between. The CDR3 loop reads CASSERGRETQYF. Here the CDR3 DNA reads TGTGCCAGCAGTGAACGGGGGAGGGAGACCCAGTACTTC.

This clone was detected a few times. The chain uses TRBV7-2 and TRBJ1-2, with 9 nucleotides matching TRBD1. There are 15 residues in the CDR3. The germline CDR1 and CDR2 sequences are SGHTA and FQGNSA. Unmatched junction bases numbered 6, after V lost 3 bases and J lost 4 bases. This CDR3 reads CASSFRTGVIYGYTF. The CDR3 DNA sequence: TGTGCCAGCAGCTTCCGGACAGGGGTAATCTATGGCTACACCTTC.

The chain is built from TRBV6-1 and TRBJ1-5, with D maybe TRBD1 (5 bases). The CDR3 sequence is 13 residues long. Germline lookup yields CDR1 MNHNS and CDR2 SASEGT. With 8 bases removed from V and 1 base from J, the gap between germline ends came to 9 bases. The CDR3 DNA reads as TGTGCCAGCCTAGGGGCGAGCAATCAGCCCCAGCATTTT. The encoded protein is CASLGASNQPQHF.

The chain couples TRBV12-2 to TRBJ1-5. TRBV12-2 is noted as a pseudogene. CDR3 size: 15 residues. For the CDR3, the DNA is TGTGCAAGGGTTGGGTCAACCGACAGCAATCAGCCCCAGCATTTT. This translates into CARVGSTDSNQPQHF.

The V gene is TRBV18, the J gene TRBJ2-5, with 9 bases that match TRBD1. Per the germline V gene, CDR1 is KGHSH and CDR2 is LQKENI. J was trimmed by 7 bases and V by 4 bases; bases with no gene match: 7. The CDR3 consists of 14 residues. CDR3 in DNA: TGTGCCAGCTCACAAGGGACAGGGAGAGGGACCCAGTACTTC. The encoded protein is CASSQGTGRGTQYF. The full variable domain, completed using reference TRBV18 and TRBJ2-5, is NAGVMQNPRHLVRRRGQEARLRCSPMKGHSHVYWYRQLPEEGLKFMVYLQKENIIDESGMPKERFSAEFPKEGPSILRIQQVVRGDSAAYFCASSQGTGRGTQYFGPGTRLLVL.

This chain joins TRBV6-5 and TRBJ2-7; 7 nucleotides match TRBD1. After removal of 4 bases from V and 2 bases from J, the junction contained 8 bases not matched to a gene. The CDR3 totals 15 residues. Germline V gene sequence: CDR1 MNHEY, CDR2 SVGAGI. This CDR3 reads CASSFSTGPTYEQYF. The CDR3 DNA sequence: TGTGCCAGCAGTTTTTCGACAGGGCCCACCTACGAGCAGTACTTC.

The J gene is TRBJ2-7, the V gene TRBV7-9; a weak D match, TRBD2 (6 bases). Germline V lookup: CDR1 SEHNR, CDR2 FQNEAQ (reference sequence). CDR3 length equals 17 residues. The ends were cut back, 0 bases at V and 0 bases at J, with 15 bases in the middle. The CDR3 spells CASSLAELALSSYEQYF. CDR3 nucleotide sequence: TGTGCCAGCAGCTTAGCAGAACTAGCCCTTAGCTCCTACGAGCAGTACTTC.